This T cell receptor beta chain was captured by sequencing in a study of shared clonotypes between healthy human individuals (dated by TCRdb to 2018 to 2021). About the investigation overall: The cohort included three men and a couple of women between 18 and 49 years of age. To increase sequencing depth and limit assay-specific biases, TCR repertoire library preparation and sequencing were carried out by different laboratories using diverse techniques. For each donor, CD4 naive and CD4 memory were each given three plates, CD8 naive was given two plates, and CD8 memory was given one plate. To estimate repertoire size and how much clonotype sharing occurs between individuals, the study deeply sequenced the blood TCR repertoires of about 5 healthy adults. Each donor's leukapheresis produced roughly between about 0.8 and 10 billion PBMCs. What the research found in general, with its limitations: Pairwise subsampling indicated that sequencing depth was expected to affect the degree of clonotype sharing among donors. Clonotypes shared by all four sorted-subset donors showed higher generation probabilities than non-shared clonotypes. Naive subsets generally had larger estimated clonotype richness than memory subsets did. Because the study included a small number of donors, the genetic and exposure-history diversity represented was limited. Across a few donors, about 4.5% of naive CD4, approximately 3.6% of naive CD8, roughly 2.2% of memory CD4, and 0.4% to 0.45% of memory CD8 clonotypes were shared. Rarefaction of sorted-subset datasets indicated incomplete sequencing despite the large sequencing depth. Sampling was limited to blood, and TCR repertoires in tissue likely differ from TCR repertoires in blood.

TCR CDR3 regions were amplified from genomic DNA by multiplex PCR using the deep immunoSEQ assay. For each cell subset, the extracted genomic DNA was distributed evenly across all wells of several immunoSEQ 96-well plates, and each plate served as one replicate. For sorted subsets, each replicate PCR was loaded with roughly 190 ng genomic DNA, equivalent to approximately 33,000 T cell genomes. Purified libraries were measured with a Qubit 3.0 fluorometer, size-checked on a Bioanalyzer 2100, and measured again with the KAPA Library Quantification kit. A separate single-read 150-cycle Illumina NextSeq 550 flow cell was used to sequence each immunoSEQ 96-well plate. Under the source paper's analysis protocol: Because only junctional sequences without quality scores were contained in the immunoSEQ output, filtering matching that applied to full-length reads could not be performed. Sequences were annotated with PyIR, a Python wrapper for IgBLAST v1.9, using IMGT germline references to assign V/J genes and CDR3. Reads were filtered out if the reads had weak V/J assignments (E-value above 1e-6), no CDR3, stop codons, out-of-frame junctions, or ambiguous translated residues. V3J clonotypes were defined as sequences sharing the same inferred V gene, J gene, and CDR3 amino acid sequence. Percentage overlap between repertoires was calculated by dividing the number of shared unique clonotypes by the size of the smaller repertoire. Three approaches were used to assess repertoire richness: RTK rarefaction, the Chao1 estimator, and Recon v2.1 estimates of unobserved clonotypes. OLGA was used to compute generation probabilities for all TCRbeta clonotypes that the gDNA method yielded from a few donors. TCRdb provides this immuneACCESS table in a form limited to in-frame rearrangements. Some clones are lacking; in checked studies, under half of them reflect an unresolved V gene, and why the rest are absent is not known. The DNA gave D and trimming, while V, J and clone size come from that table. The sample table records roughly 2.4 million clones; 90% to 96% of these occur just once. Around 0.13% of the sample is held by the ten biggest clonotypes.

V is cut by 8 bases and J by 12 bases, and the space between the germline ends is 25 bases. Sequences MNHNS (CDR1) and SASEGT (CDR2) are obtained from the germline V gene. The CDR3 holds 15 amino acids from the cysteine to the phenylalanine. CDR3 DNA is the only sequence kept; it has 45 bases, read in frame from the first base. Healthy HIV-negative adults with no recently reported acute infections or vaccinations were included as donors. Every donor was a Caucasian adult living in Nashville, Tennessee, USA. CD4+ T cells were enriched by magnetic negative selection; naive cells were then positively selected on CD45RA, and the negative fraction formed the memory subset. Blood was obtained by leukapheresis, after which PBMCs were separated by Ficoll-Histopaque density gradient centrifugation and cryopreserved in liquid nitrogen vapor phase. Purity and quantity of every magnetically sorted T cell population were checked by analytical flow cytometry. Genomic DNA was isolated from every sorted fraction and measured by UV absorbance on a Nanodrop 2000c.

Turning to this clone: It lacks a known antigen. No base qualities exist here, and no much larger clone lies one base off it.

The chain employs TRBV6-1 and TRBJ1-4; TRBD1 might be the D gene, on 6 matching bases. Sequencing was carried out using naive CD4+ T cells sorted from blood. What this sample's cell subset or site label stands for: CD45RA+ positively selected. This TCR was sampled from a man aged 18 to 35 in good health. At the DNA level, the sequence is TGTGCCAGCTCCGTACAGGGTCTGGGCAGGGGTGAACTGTTTTTT. Translation gives CASSVQGLGRGELFF.